Listed below are T cell receptor beta chains from one sample, sequenced in a study of blood T cells in healthy people across ages. Using its own MiXCR run on the 5' RACE reads, TCRdb lists one record per CDR3 protein. Among about 1.4 million distinct CDR3 sequences listed, around 59% were seen once. What was sequenced was blood. The origin of the receptors is a man in his late teens or twenties in good health. CDR3s include the opening cysteine and the closing phenylalanine or tryptophan. Fields, in order: CDR3 protein, CDR3 DNA, V gene, clone size, D gene, J gene. D genes are given only for firm matches. Size values are once, few and many counts, or a class for expanded clones, and some rows have none.

CATSRDRGLRETQYF | TGTGCCACCAGCAGAGATCGAGGCCTTCGAGAGACCCAGTACTTC | TRBV15 | once | . | TRBJ2-5
CASSQVATSEYEQYF | TGCGCCAGCAGCCAAGTTGCGACTAGCGAATACGAGCAGTACTTC | TRBV4-1 | . | TRBD2 | TRBJ2-7
CSAGGFYNEQFF | TGCAGTGCTGGGGGCTTCTACAATGAGCAGTTCTTC | TRBV20-1 | few | . | TRBJ2-1
CASTLLGAVGDTEAFF | TGCGCCAGCACCCTACTCGGGGCAGTAGGGGACACTGAAGCTTTCTTT | TRBV5-1 | few | . | TRBJ1-1
CSGAGYQETQYF | TGCAGTGGGGCGGGGTACCAAGAGACCCAGTACTTC | TRBV20-1 | . | . | TRBJ2-5
CASSLGAAGAITDTQYF | TGTGCCAGCAGCTTAGGGGCAGCGGGGGCCATCACAGATACGCAGTATTTT | TRBV7-9 | once | TRBD2 | TRBJ2-3
CASSEGTTYTDTQYF | TGTGCCAGCAGTGAAGGGACGACTTACACAGATACGCAGTATTTT | TRBV2 | . | . | TRBJ2-3
CASSRDGDYGPQHF | TGTGCCAGCAGCAGGGACGGGGATTACGGGCCCCAGCATTTT | TRBV11-2 | . | . | TRBJ1-5
CASSQARVSRLEAFF | TGCGCCAGCAGCCAAGCTAGGGTCAGTAGGCTCGAAGCTTTCTTT | TRBV4-3 | many | . | TRBJ1-1
CASSPRDGSPPYYEQYF | TGTGCCAGTAGCCCAAGGGACGGGAGCCCCCCCTACTACGAGCAGTACTTC | TRBV14 | . | . | TRBJ2-7
CASGRAHEAFF | TGTGCCAGCGGCCGGGCCCACGAAGCTTTCTTT | TRBV12-3/TRBV12-4 | . | . | TRBJ1-1
CASSLDGGITDTQYF | TGTGCCAGCAGCTTAGATGGGGGAATCACAGATACGCAGTATTTT | TRBV7-2 | . | . | TRBJ2-3
CASSSGLPGNEQFF | TGTGCCAGCAGTTCTGGGCTACCGGGCAATGAGCAGTTCTTC | TRBV6-5 | . | . | TRBJ2-1
CASSYSVDSTDTQYF | TGTGCCAGCAGTTACTCGGTTGATAGCACAGATACGCAGTATTTT | TRBV6-5 | . | . | TRBJ2-3
CSAFLGLAGGSFYNEQFF | TGCAGTGCCTTCTTAGGACTAGCGGGGGGGAGTTTCTACAATGAGCAGTTCTTC | TRBV20-1 | few | TRBD2 | TRBJ2-1
CASSLYSHRSSYNEQFF | TGTGCCAGCAGCTTATACAGCCACCGCAGCTCCTACAATGAGCAGTTCTTC | TRBV11-1 | once | . | TRBJ2-1
CASSPPTSGSTKNIQYF | TGTGCCAGCAGTCCCCCGACTAGCGGGAGTACCAAAAACATTCAGTACTTC | TRBV12-3/TRBV12-4 | few | TRBD2 | TRBJ2-4
CSVEWTGEQYF | TGCAGCGTTGAATGGACGGGTGAGCAGTACTTC | TRBV29-1 | few | . | TRBJ2-7
CASSQFGLAGRYNEQFF | TGCGCCAGCAGCCAATTCGGACTAGCGGGACGCTACAATGAGCAGTTCTTC | TRBV4-1 | . | TRBD2 | TRBJ2-1
CASSLGLREETRYF | TGTGCCAGCAGCTTAGGTCTGCGGGAAGAGACCCGGTACTTC | TRBV7-2 | . | . | TRBJ2-5
CSARADRDSIGEQYF | TGCAGTGCCCGAGCGGATAGGGACTCAATAGGCGAGCAGTACTTC | TRBV20-1 | . | . | TRBJ2-7
CASSHPGQGGSPLHF | TGTGCCAGCAGTCACCCGGGACAGGGAGGTTCACCCCTCCACTTT | TRBV6-5 | . | TRBD1 | TRBJ1-6
CSVVAWGNEQYF | TGCAGCGTTGTAGCCTGGGGCAACGAGCAGTACTTC | TRBV29-1 | . | . | TRBJ2-7
CASSRTTEQYF | TGTGCCAGCAGCCGTACCACCGAGCAGTACTTC | TRBV3-1 | few | . | TRBJ2-7
CAISVGADEQYF | TGTGCCATCAGTGTAGGGGCGGACGAGCAGTACTTC | TRBV10-3 | . | . | TRBJ2-7
CASNPTPDRGQETQYF | TGTGCCAGTAACCCCACACCCGACAGGGGACAAGAGACCCAGTACTTC | TRBV27 | . | TRBD1 | TRBJ2-5
CASRARGTSTDTQYF | TGCGCCAGCAGGGCCCGGGGGACTAGCACAGATACGCAGTATTTT | TRBV5-1 | once | . | TRBJ2-3
CASSYSRQVLSDTQYF | TGTGCCAGCAGTTACTCGAGACAGGTGCTATCAGATACGCAGTATTTT | TRBV6-2/TRBV6-3 | . | . | TRBJ2-3
CASSSRDRGAYNEQFF | TGTGCCAGCAGCTCTCGGGACAGGGGGGCTTACAATGAGCAGTTCTTC | TRBV13 | . | TRBD1 | TRBJ2-1
CSARGRGLTSGRLNNEQFF | TGCAGTGCTAGGGGGAGGGGGCTGACTAGCGGGAGATTGAACAATGAGCAGTTCTTC | TRBV20-1 | . | TRBD2 | TRBJ2-1
CASSEALRGDEQFF | TGTGCCAGCAGTGAAGCGCTTCGCGGGGATGAGCAGTTCTTC | TRBV2 | few | . | TRBJ2-1
CASSLTAMYQETQYF | TGTGCCAGCAGCTTGACAGCGATGTACCAAGAGACCCAGTACTTC | TRBV11-2 | . | . | TRBJ2-5
CASSVPGQGVYEQYF | TGTGCCAGCAGCGTCCCGGGACAGGGTGTGTACGAGCAGTACTTC | TRBV5-6 | . | TRBD1 | TRBJ2-7
CASSPTVLAGGPGTGELFF | TGTGCCAGCAGTCCTACGGTTCTAGCGGGGGGGCCAGGCACCGGGGAGCTGTTTTTT | TRBV6-1 | . | TRBD2 | TRBJ2-2
CASGGQGAYGYTF | TGTGCCAGCGGGGGACAGGGAGCCTATGGCTACACCTTC | TRBV11-1 | . | TRBD1 | TRBJ1-2
CASSLSFGGNQPQHF | TGTGCCAGCAGTTTGTCGTTCGGGGGCAATCAGCCCCAGCATTTT | TRBV12-3/TRBV12-4 | once | . | TRBJ1-5
CASSQAQGSHEQYF | TGTGCCAGCAGCCAAGCACAGGGTAGCCACGAGCAGTACTTC | TRBV3-1 | . | . | TRBJ2-7
CASSLPVDEQYF | TGTGCCAGCAGCTTACCCGTCGACGAGCAGTACTTC | TRBV7-9 | once | . | TRBJ2-7
CASRQLQGINSPLHF | TGTGCCAGCAGACAACTCCAGGGTATCAATTCACCCCTCCACTTT | TRBV6-6 | once | . | TRBJ1-6